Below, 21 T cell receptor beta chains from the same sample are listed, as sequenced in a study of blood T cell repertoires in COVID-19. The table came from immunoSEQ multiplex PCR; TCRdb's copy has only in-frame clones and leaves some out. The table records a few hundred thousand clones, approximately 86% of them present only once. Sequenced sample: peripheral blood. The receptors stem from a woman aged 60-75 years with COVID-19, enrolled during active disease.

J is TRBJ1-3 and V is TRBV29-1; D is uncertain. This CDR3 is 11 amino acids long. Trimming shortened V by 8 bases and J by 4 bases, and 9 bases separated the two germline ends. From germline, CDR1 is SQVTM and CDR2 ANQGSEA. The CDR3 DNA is TGCAGCCTCCAAGCAGGAAACACCATATATTTT. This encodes CSLQAGNTIYF.

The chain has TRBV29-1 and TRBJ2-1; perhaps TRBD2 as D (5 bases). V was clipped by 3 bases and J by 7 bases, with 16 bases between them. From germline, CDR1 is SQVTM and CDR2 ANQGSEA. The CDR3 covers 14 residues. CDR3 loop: CSVESAARANEQFF. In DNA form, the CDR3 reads TGCAGCGTTGAGTCAGCGGCTCGGGCAAATGAGCAGTTCTTC.

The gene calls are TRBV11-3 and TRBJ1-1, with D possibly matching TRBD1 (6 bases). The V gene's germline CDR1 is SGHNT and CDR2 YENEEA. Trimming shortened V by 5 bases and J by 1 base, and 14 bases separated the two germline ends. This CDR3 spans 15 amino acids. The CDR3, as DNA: TGTGCCAGCAGCGCCAGGGGACGGTCGAACACTGAAGCTTTCTTT. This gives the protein CASSARGRSNTEAFF.

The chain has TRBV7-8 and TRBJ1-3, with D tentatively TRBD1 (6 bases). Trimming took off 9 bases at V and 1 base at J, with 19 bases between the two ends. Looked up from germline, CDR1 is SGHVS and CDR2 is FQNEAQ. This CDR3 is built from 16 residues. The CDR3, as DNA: TGTGCCAGTGTGTTCGACAGGAGCCTTTCTGGAAACACCATATATTTT. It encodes CASVFDRSLSGNTIYF.

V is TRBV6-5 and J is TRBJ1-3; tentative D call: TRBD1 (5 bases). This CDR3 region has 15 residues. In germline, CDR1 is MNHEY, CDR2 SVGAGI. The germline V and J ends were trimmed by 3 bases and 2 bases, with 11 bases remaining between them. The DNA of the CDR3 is TGTGCCAGCAGTTATGACAGATCTACTGGAAACACCATATATTTT. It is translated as CASSYDRSTGNTIYF.

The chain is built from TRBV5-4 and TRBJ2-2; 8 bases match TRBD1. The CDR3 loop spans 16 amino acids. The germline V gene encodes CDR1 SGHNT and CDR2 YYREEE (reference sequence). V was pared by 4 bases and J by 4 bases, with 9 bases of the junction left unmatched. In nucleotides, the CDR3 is TGTGCCAGCAGCCCCAACCGGGACAGGAGCACCGGGGAGCTGTTTTTT. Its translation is CASSPNRDRSTGELFF. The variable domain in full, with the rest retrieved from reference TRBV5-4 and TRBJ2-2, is ETGVTQSPTHLIKTRGQQVTLRCSSQSGHNTVSWYQQALGQGPQFIFQYYREEENGRGNFPPRFSGLQFPNYSSELNVNALELDDSALYLCASSPNRDRSTGELFFGEGSRLTVL.

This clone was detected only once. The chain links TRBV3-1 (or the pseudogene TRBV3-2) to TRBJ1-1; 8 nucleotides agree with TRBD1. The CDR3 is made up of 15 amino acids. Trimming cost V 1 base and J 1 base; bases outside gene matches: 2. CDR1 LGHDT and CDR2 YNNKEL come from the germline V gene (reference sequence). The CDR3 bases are TGTGCCAGCAGCCAAGGACAGGGGACGAACACTGAAGCTTTCTTT. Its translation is CASSQGQGTNTEAFF.

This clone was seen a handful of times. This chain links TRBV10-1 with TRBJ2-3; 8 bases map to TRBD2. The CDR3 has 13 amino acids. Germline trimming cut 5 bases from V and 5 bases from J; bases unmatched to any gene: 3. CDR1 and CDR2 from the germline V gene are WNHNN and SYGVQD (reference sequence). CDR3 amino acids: CASSTGTRDTQYF. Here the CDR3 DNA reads TGCGCCAGCAGTACAGGGACTAGAGATACGCAGTATTTT.

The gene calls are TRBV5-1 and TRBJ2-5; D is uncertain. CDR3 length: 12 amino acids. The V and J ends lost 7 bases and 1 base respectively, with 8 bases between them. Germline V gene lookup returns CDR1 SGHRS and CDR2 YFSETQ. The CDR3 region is CASGPGQETQYF. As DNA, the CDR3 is TGCGCCAGCGGGCCCGGCCAAGAGACCCAGTACTTC. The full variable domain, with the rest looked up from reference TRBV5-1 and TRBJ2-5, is KAGVTQTPRYLIKTRGQQVTLSCSPISGHRSVSWYQQTPGQGLQFLFEYFSETQRNKGNFPGRFSGRQFSNSRSEMNVSTLELGDSALYLCASGPGQETQYFGPGTRLLVL.

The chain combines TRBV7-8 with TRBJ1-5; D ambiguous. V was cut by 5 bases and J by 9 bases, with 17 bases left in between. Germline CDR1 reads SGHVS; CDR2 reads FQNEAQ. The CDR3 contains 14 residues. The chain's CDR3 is CASSLGGSQGPQHF. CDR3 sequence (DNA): TGTGCCAGCAGCCTTGGAGGGTCCCAAGGGCCCCAGCATTTT.

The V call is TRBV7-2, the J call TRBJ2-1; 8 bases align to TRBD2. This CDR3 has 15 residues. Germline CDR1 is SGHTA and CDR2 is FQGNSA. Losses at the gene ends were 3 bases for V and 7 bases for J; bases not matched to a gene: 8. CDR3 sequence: CASSFARTSRNEQFF. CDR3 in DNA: TGTGCCAGCAGCTTCGCAAGGACTAGCAGGAATGAGCAGTTCTTC.

CDR3: CASSSGLNSNQPQHF. DNA of the CDR3: TGTGCCAGCAGCTCAGGACTGAATAGCAATCAGCCCCAGCATTTT. The chain is built from TRBV5-4 and TRBJ1-5; the D is unclear. V dropped 3 bases and J dropped 0 bases, with 10 bases sitting between them. The CDR3 sequence is 15 residues long. Germline CDR1 SGHNT, CDR2 YYREEE (reference sequence).

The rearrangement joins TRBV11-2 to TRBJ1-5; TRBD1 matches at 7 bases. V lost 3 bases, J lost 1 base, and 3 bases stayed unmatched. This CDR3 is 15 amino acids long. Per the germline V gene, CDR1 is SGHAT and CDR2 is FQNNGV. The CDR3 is CASSLNRGSNQPQHF. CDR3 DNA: TGTGCCAGCAGCTTGAACAGGGGAAGCAATCAGCCCCAGCATTTT.

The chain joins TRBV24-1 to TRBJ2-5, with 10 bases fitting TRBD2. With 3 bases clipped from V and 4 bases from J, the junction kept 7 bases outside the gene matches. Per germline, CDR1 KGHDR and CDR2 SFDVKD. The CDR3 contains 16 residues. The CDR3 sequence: CATSDPSSGGTETQYF. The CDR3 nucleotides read TGTGCCACCAGTGATCCGTCTAGCGGGGGCACAGAGACCCAGTACTTC.

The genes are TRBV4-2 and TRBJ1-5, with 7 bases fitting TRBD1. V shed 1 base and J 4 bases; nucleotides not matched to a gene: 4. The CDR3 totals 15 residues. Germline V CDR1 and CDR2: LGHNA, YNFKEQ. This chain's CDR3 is CASSQAGTANQPQHF. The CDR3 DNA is TGTGCCAGCAGCCAAGCCGGGACAGCAAATCAGCCCCAGCATTTT.

The CDR3 here is CASSQEGGNSPLHF. CDR3 DNA: TGTGCCAGCAGCCAAGAGGGGGGGAATTCACCCCTCCACTTT. The chain uses TRBV3-1 (or the pseudogene TRBV3-2) and TRBJ1-6; maybe TRBD1 (5 bases). This CDR3 spans 14 amino acids. V dropped 0 bases and J dropped 7 bases, with 7 bases sitting between them. Germline V gives CDR1 LGHDT, CDR2 YNNKEL (reference sequence).

CDR3 sequence reads: CASSLQGGVQPQHF. The DNA for the CDR3 is TGTGCCAGCAGCCTCCAAGGGGGCGTCCAGCCCCAGCATTTT. V gene TRBV5-6 combines with J gene TRBJ1-5, with 7 bases that match TRBD1. The germline gives CDR1 SGHDT, CDR2 YYEEEE. The trim removed 4 bases at V and 7 bases at J, leaving 8 bases unmatched. The CDR3 is 14 residues long.

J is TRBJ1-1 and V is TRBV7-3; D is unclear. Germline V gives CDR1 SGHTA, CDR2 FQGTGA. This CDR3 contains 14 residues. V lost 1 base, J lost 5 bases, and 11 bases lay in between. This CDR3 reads CASSLRHGLTEAFF. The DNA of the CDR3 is TGTGCCAGCAGCTTAAGGCACGGACTAACTGAAGCTTTCTTT.

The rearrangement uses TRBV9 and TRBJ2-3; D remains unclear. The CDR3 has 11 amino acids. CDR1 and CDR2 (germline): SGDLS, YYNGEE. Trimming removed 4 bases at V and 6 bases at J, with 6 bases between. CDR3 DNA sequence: TGTGCCAGCAGCATCGAGGATACGCAGTATTTT. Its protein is CASSIEDTQYF.

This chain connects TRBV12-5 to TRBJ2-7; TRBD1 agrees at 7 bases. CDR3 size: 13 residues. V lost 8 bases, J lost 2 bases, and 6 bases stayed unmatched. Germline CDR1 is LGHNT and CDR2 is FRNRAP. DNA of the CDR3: TGTGCTAGTCTTTTGGGACAGACCTACGAGCAGTACTTC. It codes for CASLLGQTYEQYF.

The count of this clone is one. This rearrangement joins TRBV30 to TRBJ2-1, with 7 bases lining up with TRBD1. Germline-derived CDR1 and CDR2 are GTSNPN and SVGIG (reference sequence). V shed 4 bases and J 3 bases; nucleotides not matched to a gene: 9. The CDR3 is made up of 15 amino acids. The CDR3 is CAWTSGTVLYNEQFF. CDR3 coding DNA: TGTGCCTGGACCTCCGGGACAGTCCTCTACAATGAGCAGTTCTTC.